Following are 5 T cell receptor beta chains from one sample sequenced in a study of blood T cell repertoires in COVID-19. Produced via immunoSEQ multiplex PCR; TCRdb's table is partial and in-frame only. This table holds 270,000 or so clones, about 85% found once. Material: PBMCs or T cells enriched from blood (not recorded which). These receptor sequences come from a woman between 45 and 60 years old who had been exposed to COVID-19.

The chain carries TRBV12-5 and TRBJ2-1; TRBD1 matches 7 bases. Germline CDR1 and CDR2: LGHNT and FRNRAP. Trimming cost V 0 bases and J 3 bases; bases outside gene matches: 11. CDR3 length: 18 residues. CDR3 sequence: CASGLVGRGLTLYNEQFF. As DNA, the CDR3 is TGTGCTAGTGGTTTGGTAGGCAGGGGGTTGACCCTCTACAATGAGCAGTTCTTC.

The rearrangement joins TRBV5-4 to TRBJ1-1; D is ambiguous. This CDR3 has 13 residues. Germline loops: CDR1 SGHNT, CDR2 YYREEE (reference sequence). The V gene lost 3 bases and the J gene lost 6 bases, with 12 bases spanning the gap. Here the CDR3 DNA reads TGTGCCAGCAGCTCCCCCCCGGGTCCTGAAGCTTTCTTT. Translation gives CASSSPPGPEAFF.

The rearrangement uses TRBV27 and TRBJ1-2; D may be TRBD1 (6 bases). This CDR3 is 14 amino acids long. Germline V gives CDR1 MNHEY, CDR2 SMNVEV (reference sequence). V dropped 4 bases and J dropped 3 bases, with 12 bases sitting between them. The CDR3 region has the DNA TGTGCCAGCAGTTGGAGCAGGGGCGACTATGGCTACACCTTC. It translates to CASSWSRGDYGYTF.

The V and J genes are TRBV12-3 or TRBV12-4 and TRBJ1-6, with no clear D. V shed 1 base and J shed 8 bases, with 6 bases lying between them. The CDR3 extends over 13 amino acids. CDR3 DNA: TGTGCCAGCAGTTTAGGCACTCATTCACCCCTCCACTTT. It is translated as CASSLGTHSPLHF.

The rearrangement links TRBV7-3 to TRBJ2-3, with 8 positions matching TRBD2. The CDR3 consists of 15 residues. Germline CDR1 and CDR2: SGHTA and FQGTGA. V lost 0 bases and J lost 2; bases outside the gene matches: 1. The CDR3 nucleotides are TGTGCCAGCAGCTTAACTAGCGGGGACACAGATACGCAGTATTTT. Translation: CASSLTSGDTDTQYF. The full variable domain, in which reference TRBV7-3 and TRBJ2-3 provide the parts outside the CDR3, is GAGVSQTPSNKVTEKGKYVELRCDPISGHTALYWYRQSLGQGPEFLIYFQGTGAADDSGLPNDRFFAVRPEGSVSTLKIQRTERGDSAVYLCASSLTSGDTDTQYFGPGTRLTVL.